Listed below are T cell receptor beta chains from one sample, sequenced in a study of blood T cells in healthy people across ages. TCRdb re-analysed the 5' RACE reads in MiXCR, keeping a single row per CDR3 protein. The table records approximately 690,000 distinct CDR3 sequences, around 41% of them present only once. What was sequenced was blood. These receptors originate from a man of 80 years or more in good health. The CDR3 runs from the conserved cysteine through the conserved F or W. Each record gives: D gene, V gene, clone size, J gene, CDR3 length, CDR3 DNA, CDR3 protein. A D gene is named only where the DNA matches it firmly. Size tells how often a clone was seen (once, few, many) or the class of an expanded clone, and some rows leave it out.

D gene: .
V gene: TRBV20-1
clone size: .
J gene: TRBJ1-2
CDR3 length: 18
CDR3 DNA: .
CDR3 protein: CSAPLWETKTIYSYGYTF

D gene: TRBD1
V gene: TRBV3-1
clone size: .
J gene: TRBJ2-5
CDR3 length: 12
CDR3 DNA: TGTGCCAGCAGCCAAGAGCCGGGACAGGAGTACTTC
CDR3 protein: CASSQEPGQEYF

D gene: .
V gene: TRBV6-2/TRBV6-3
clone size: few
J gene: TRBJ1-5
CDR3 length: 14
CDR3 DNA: TGTGCCAGCACCCGGGACCATAGCAATCAGCCCCAGCATTTT
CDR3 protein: CASTRDHSNQPQHF

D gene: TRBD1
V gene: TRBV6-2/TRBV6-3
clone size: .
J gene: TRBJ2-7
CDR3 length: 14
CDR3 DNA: TGTGCCGGCAGATCCGGGACAGGGTTGAGCGAGCAGTACTTC
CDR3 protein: CAGRSGTGLSEQYF

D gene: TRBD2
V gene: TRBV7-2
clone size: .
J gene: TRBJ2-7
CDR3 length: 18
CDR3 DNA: TGTGCCAGCAGCTCGCTCAGGGGAAGCGGGGGTGCCTACAATGAGCAGTACTTC
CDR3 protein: CASSSLRGSGGAYNEQYF

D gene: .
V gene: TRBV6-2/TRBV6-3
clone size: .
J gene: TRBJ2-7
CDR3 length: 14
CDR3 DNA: TGTGCCAGCAGTTACGCCGGGATAGCCTACGAGCAGTACTTC
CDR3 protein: CASSYAGIAYEQYF

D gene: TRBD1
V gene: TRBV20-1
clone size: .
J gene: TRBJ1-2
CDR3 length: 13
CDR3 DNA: TGCAGTGCTAGAGCCGACAGGGACCGTGGCTACACCTTC
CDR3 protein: CSARADRDRGYTF

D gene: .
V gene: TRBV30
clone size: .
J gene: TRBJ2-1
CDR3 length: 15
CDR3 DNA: TGTGCCTGGACCCTGGGGCAGGATTCCTACAATGAGCAGTTCTTC
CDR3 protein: CAWTLGQDSYNEQFF

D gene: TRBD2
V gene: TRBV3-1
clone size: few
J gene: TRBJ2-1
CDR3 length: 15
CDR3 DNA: TGTGCCAGCAGCCAAACTAGCGGGAAATACAATGAGCAGTTCTTC
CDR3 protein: CASSQTSGKYNEQFF

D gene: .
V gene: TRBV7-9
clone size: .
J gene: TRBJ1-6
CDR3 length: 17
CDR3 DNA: TGTGCCAGCAGCTCCCAAGGTCGGAGCTCCTATAATTCACCCCTCCACTTT
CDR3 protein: CASSSQGRSSYNSPLHF

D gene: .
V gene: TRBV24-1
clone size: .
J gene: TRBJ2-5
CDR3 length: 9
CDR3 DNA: TGTGCCACCCCGGAGACCCAGTACTTC
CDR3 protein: CATPETQYF

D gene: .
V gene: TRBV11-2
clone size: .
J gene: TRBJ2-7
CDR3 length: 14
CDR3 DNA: TGTGCCAGCAGCTCCATTCGACAGGACTACGAGCAGTACTTC
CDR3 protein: CASSSIRQDYEQYF

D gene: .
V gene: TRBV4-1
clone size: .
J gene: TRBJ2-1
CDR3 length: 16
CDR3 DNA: TGCGCCAGCAGCCCCGGTGGGGGGAGGAGCAACAATGAGCAGTTCTTC
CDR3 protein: CASSPGGGRSNNEQFF

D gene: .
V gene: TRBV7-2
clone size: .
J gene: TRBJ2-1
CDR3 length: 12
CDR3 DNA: TGTGCCAGCAGCTTAGCGATTTCGGAGCAGTTCTTC
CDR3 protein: CASSLAISEQFF

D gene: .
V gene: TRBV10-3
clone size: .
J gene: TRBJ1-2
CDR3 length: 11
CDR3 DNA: TGTGCCATCGGCCGGGAATATGGCTACACCTTC
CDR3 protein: CAIGREYGYTF

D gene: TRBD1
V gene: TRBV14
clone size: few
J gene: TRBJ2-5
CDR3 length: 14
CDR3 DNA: TGTGCCAGCAGCCTTGGGACAGGCTTCAAGACCCAGTACTTC
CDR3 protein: CASSLGTGFKTQYF

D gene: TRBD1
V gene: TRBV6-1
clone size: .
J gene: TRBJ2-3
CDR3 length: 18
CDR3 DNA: TGTGCCAGCAGTCAATTGACAGGGGGGCATTCTAGCACAGATACGCAGTATTTT
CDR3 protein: CASSQLTGGHSSTDTQYF

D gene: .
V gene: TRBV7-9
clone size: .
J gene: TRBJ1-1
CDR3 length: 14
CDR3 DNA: TGTGCCAGCAGCTCTCCGGCAGGGTACACTGAAGCTTTCTTT
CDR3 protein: CASSSPAGYTEAFF

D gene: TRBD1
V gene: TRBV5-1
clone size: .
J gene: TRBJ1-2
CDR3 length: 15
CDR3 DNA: TGCGCCAGCAGCTTGGATCCCGGGACAGGGAACGGCTACACCTTC
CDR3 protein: CASSLDPGTGNGYTF

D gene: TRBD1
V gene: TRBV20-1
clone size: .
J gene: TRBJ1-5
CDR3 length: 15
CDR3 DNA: TGCAGTGCTAGGGGAGGGGGCAATGCTAATCAGCCCCAGCATTTT
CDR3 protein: CSARGGGNANQPQHF

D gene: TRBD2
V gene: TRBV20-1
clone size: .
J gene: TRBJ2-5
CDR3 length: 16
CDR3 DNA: TGCAGTGCTAGAGATAGCGGGGGGGATCTCTCCTACGGGCAGTACTTC
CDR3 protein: CSARDSGGDLSYGQYF

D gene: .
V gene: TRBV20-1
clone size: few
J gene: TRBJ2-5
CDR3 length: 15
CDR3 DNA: TGCAGTGCTAGAGATCCTAGGGGGGGAGGGGAGACCCAGTACTTC
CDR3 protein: CSARDPRGGGETQYF

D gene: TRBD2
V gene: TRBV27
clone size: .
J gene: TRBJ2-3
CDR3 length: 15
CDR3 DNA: TGTGCCAGCAGTAAAGCGGGAGGGAGCACAGATACGCAGTATTTT
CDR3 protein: CASSKAGGSTDTQYF

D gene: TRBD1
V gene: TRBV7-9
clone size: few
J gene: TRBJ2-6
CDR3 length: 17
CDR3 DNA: TGTGCCAGCAGCCCACAGGGGGGTGGTTCTGGGGCCAACGTCCTGACTTTC
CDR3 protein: CASSPQGGGSGANVLTF

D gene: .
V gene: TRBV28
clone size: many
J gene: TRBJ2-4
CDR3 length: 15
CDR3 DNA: TGTGCCAGCAAAATCCGGGACAACGGACAAAACATTCAGTACTTC
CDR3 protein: CASKIRDNGQNIQYF

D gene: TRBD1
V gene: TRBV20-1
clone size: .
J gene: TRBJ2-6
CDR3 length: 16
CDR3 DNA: TGCAGTGCTAGAGAGCCAGGGGGCGCTGGGGCCAACGTCCTGACTTTC
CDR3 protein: CSAREPGGAGANVLTF

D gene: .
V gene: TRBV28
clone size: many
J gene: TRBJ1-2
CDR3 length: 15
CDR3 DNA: TGTGCCAGCAGTTTAATCCAGGGTTGGAACTATGGCTACACCTTC
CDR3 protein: CASSLIQGWNYGYTF